This TCR beta chain was profiled in a study of control samples from healthy donors and cancer patients. Only in-frame clones appear in the TCRdb table, and some are missing; sequencing was by immunoSEQ multiplex PCR. The table shows tens of thousands of clones, with about 89% occurring only once. Deletions cut 4 bases from V and 3 bases from J, with 10 bases between. CDR1 and CDR2 (germline): KGHSH, LQKENI. The CDR3 is made up of 13 amino acids. The sequencing input was blood. The sequence was obtained from a woman between 55 and 75 years old in good health. J is TRBJ2-7 and V is TRBV18; D unresolved. In DNA form, the CDR3 reads TGTGCCAGCTCACTTTATACTGGCTACGAGCAGTACTTC. It yields the protein CASSLYTGYEQYF.